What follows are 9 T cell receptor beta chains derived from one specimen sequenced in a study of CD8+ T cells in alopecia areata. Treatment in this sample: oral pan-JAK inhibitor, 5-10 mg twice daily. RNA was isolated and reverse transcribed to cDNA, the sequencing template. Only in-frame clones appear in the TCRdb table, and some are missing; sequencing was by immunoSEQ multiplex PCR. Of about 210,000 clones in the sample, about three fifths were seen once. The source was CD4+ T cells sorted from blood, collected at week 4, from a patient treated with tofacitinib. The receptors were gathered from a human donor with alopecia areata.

The CDR3 region is CATSPGVGQFF. The CDR3 DNA reads as TGTGCCACCAGCCCCGGGGTAGGGCAGTTCTTC. V gene TRBV15 combines with J gene TRBJ2-1, with D maybe TRBD2 (5 bases). Trimming cost V 5 bases and J 12 bases, with 11 bases left between them. This CDR3 spans 11 amino acids. CDR1 is LNHNV, CDR2 YYDKDF, per germline (reference sequence).

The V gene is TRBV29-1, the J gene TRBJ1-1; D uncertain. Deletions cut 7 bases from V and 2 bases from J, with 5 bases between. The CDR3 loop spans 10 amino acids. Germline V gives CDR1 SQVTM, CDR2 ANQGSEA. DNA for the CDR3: TGCAGCGGATTAAACACTGAAGCTTTCTTT. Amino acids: CSGLNTEAFF.

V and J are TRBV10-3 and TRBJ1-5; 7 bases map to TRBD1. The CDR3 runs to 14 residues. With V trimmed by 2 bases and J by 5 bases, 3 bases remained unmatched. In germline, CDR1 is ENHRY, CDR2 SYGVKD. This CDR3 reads CAISEVQGDQPQHF. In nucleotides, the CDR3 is TGTGCCATCAGTGAGGTCCAGGGGGATCAGCCCCAGCATTTT.

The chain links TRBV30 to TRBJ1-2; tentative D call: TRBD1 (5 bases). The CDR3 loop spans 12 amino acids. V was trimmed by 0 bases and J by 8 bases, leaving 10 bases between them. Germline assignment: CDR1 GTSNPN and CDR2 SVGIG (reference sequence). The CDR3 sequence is CAWSVAGLGYTF. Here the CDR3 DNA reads TGTGCCTGGAGTGTCGCAGGGTTAGGCTACACCTTC.

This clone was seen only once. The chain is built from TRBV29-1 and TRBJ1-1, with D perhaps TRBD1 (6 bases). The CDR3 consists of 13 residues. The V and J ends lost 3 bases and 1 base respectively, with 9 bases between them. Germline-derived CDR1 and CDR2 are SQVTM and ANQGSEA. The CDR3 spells CSVDQGKNTEAFF. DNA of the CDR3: TGCAGCGTTGATCAGGGGAAGAACACTGAAGCTTTCTTT.

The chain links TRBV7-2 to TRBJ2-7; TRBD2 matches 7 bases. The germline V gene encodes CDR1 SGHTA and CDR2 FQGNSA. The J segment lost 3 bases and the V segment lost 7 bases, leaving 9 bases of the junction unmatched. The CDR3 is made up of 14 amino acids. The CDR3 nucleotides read TGTGCCAGCACGCGGGGGACCATTTACTACGAGCAGTACTTC. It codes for CASTRGTIYYEQYF.

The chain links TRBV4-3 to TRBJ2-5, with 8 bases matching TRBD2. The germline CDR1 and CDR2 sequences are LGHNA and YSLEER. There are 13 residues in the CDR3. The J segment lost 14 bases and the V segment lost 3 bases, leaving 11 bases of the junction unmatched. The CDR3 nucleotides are TGCGCCAGCAGCCAGGGGCTTAGCGGGATGACCTACTTC. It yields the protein CASSQGLSGMTYF.

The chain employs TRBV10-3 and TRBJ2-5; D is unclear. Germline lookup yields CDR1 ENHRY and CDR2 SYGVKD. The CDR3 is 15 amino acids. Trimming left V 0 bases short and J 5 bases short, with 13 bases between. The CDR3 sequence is CAISESGRRGETQYF. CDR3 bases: TGTGCCATCAGTGAGTCTGGTAGACGCGGTGAGACCCAGTACTTC.

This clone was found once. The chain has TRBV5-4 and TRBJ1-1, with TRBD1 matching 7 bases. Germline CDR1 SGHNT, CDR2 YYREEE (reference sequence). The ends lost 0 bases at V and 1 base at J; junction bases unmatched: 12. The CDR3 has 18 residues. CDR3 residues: CASSLGPPRGQGNTEAFF. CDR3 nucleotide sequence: TGTGCCAGCAGCTTGGGCCCCCCGAGGGGGCAAGGGAACACTGAAGCTTTCTTT.